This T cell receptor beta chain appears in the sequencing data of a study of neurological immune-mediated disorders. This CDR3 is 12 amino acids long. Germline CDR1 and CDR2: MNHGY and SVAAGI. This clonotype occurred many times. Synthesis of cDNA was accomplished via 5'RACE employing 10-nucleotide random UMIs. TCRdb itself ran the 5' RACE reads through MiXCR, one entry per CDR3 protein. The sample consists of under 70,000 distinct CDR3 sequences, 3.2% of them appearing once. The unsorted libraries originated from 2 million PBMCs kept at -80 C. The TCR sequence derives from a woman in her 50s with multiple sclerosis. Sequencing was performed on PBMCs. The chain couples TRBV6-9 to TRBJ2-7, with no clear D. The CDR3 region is CASGYASYEQYV. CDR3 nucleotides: TGTGCCAGCGGTTATGCCAGCTACGAGCAGTACGTC.